This T cell receptor beta chain derives from a study of beta chain features in type 1 diabetes. CDR3 length: 12 residues. Between the trimmed V and J ends, which lost 7 bases and 4 bases, there was a span of 9 bases. CDR1 is SGDLS and CDR2 is YYNGEE in the germline V gene. In its sample, this clone was seen a few times. The antigen remains undetermined. Study results and caveats: Among all four CD4+ subsets, Type 1 diabetes patients had TCRB CDR3s that were moderately but significantly shorter. Across patients, naive, central memory and Treg TCRB repertoires exhibited apparently greater similarity than was observed across healthy donors. Type 1 diabetes patients had fewer VDJ junction insertions and more deletions. A potential influence of HLA type upon TCRB rearrangement remained unresolved herein.

The authors took one heparinised blood draw, averaging approximately 120 mL, from each donor. The entirety of the isolated RNA underwent reverse transcription, so expressed TCRB transcripts were sequenced. Only in-frame clones appear in the TCRdb table, and some are missing; sequencing was by immunoSEQ multiplex PCR. The repertoire consists of approximately 360,000 clones, with about 12% occurring once and the leading ten covering 0.0095% to 0.012%. This rearrangement joins TRBV9 to TRBJ1-3; D is uncertain. This clonotype was obtained from a woman under 30 with type 1 diabetes. Sequencing was carried out using naive CD4+ T cells from blood. The CDR3 DNA is TGTGCCAGCTCCCTCGGGGGAAACACCATATATTTT. Protein product: CASSLGGNTIYF.